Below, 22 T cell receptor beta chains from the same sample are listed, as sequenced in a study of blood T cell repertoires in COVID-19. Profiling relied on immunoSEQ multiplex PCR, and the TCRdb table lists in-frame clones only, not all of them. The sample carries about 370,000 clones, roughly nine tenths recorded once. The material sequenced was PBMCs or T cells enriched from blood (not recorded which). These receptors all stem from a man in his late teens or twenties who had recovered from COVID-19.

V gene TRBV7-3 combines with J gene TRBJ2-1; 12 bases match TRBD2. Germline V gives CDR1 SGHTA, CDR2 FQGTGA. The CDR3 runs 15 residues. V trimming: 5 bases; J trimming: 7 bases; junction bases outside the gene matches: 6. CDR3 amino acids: CASSPTSGRINEQFF. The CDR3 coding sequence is TGTGCCAGCAGCCCGACTAGCGGGAGAATTAATGAGCAGTTCTTC.

CDR3: CASSPLTGVNYEQYF. CDR3 in DNA: TGTGCCAGCAGCCCCTTGACAGGAGTCAACTACGAGCAGTACTTC. The chain uses TRBV9 and TRBJ2-7; D may be TRBD1 (6 bases). Trimming left V 4 bases short and J 3 bases short, with 17 bases between. This CDR3 contains 15 residues. Germline CDR1 SGDLS, CDR2 YYNGEE.

CDR3 protein: CATRNRDRSLEQFF. The CDR3 DNA reads TGTGCCACTCGAAATAGAGACAGGTCCCTTGAGCAGTTCTTC. The chain uses TRBV7-8 and TRBJ2-1, with D perhaps matching TRBD1 (6 bases). CDR3 length: 14 residues. V lost 10 bases to trimming and J lost 9 bases, with 22 bases between them. Germline CDR1 reads SGHVS; CDR2 reads FQNEAQ.

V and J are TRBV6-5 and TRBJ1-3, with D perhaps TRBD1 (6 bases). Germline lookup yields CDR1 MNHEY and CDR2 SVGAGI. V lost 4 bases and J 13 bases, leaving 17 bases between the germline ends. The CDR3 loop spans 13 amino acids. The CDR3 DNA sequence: TGTGCCAGCAGTTCCATGGGACATGCCTCAATATATTTT. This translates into CASSSMGHASIYF.

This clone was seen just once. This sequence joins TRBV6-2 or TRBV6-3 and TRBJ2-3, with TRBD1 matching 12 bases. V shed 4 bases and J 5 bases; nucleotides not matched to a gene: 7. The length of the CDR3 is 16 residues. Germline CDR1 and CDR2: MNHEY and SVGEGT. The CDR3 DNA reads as TGTGCCAGCAGTTCCGGGACAGGGGGCTCGGGAGATACGCAGTATTTT. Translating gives CASSSGTGGSGDTQYF.

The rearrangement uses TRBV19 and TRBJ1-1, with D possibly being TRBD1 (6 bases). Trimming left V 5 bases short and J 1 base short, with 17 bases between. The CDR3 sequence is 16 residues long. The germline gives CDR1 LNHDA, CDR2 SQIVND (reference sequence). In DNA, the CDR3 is TGTGCCAGTAGTCCCGGGGGGGCCAAGGGGAACACTGAAGCTTTCTTT. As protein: CASSPGGAKGNTEAFF.

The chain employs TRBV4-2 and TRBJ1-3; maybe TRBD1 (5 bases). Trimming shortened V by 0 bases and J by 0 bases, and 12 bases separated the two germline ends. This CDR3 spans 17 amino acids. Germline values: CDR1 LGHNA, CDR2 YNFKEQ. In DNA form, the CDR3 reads TGTGCCAGCAGCCAAGATACAGGAACCTTCTCTGGAAACACCATATATTTT. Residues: CASSQDTGTFSGNTIYF.

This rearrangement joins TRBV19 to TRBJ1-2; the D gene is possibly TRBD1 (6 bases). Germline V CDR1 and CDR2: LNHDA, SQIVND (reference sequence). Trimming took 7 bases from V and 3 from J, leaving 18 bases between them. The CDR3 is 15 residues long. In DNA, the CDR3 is TGTGCCAGTACCGCTCCGGGACACGGTTACTATGGCTACACCTTC. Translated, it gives CASTAPGHGYYGYTF.

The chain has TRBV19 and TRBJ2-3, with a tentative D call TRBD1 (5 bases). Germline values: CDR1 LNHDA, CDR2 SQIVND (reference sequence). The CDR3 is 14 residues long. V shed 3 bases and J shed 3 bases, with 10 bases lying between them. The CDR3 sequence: CASSITGVTDTQYF. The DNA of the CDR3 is TGTGCCAGTAGTATTACAGGCGTTACAGATACGCAGTATTTT.

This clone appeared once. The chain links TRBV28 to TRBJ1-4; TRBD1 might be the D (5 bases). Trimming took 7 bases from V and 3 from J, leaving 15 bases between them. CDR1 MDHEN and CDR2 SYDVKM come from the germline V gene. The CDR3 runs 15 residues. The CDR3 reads CASTFIGDANEKLFF. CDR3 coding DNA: TGTGCCAGCACTTTTATAGGGGATGCTAATGAAAAACTGTTTTTT.

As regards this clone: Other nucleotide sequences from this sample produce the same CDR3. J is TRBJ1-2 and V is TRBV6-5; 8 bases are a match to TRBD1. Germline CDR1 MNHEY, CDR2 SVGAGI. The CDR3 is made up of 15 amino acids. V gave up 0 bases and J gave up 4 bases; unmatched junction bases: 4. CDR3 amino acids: CASSYSRTGSYGYTF. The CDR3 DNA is TGTGCCAGCAGTTACTCCCGGACAGGGAGCTATGGCTACACCTTC.

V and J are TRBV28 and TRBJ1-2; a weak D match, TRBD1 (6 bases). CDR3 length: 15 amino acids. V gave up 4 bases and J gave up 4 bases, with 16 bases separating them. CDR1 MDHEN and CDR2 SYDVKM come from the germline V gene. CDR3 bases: TGTGCCAGCAGTTCCCGACAGGTTCCCAGCTATGGCTACACCTTC. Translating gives CASSSRQVPSYGYTF.

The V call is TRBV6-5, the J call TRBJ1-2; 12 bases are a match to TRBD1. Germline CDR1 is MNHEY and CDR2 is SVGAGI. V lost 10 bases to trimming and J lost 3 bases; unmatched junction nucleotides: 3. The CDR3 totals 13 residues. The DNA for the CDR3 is TGTGCCACCGGGACAGGGGGCGACTATGGCTACACCTTC. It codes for CATGTGGDYGYTF.

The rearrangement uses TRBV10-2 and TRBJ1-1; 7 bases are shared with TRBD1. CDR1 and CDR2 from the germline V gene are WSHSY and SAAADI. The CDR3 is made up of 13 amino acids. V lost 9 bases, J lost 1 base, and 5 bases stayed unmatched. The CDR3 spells CASEGQRNTEAFF. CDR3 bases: TGCGCCAGTGAGGGACAGCGGAACACTGAAGCTTTCTTT.

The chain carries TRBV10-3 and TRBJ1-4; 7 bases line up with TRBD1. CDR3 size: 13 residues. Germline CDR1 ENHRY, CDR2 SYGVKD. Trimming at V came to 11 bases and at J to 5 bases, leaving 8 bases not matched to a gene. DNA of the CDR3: TGTGCCGGCCAAGGGGGCCGAAATGAAAAACTGTTTTTT. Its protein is CAGQGGRNEKLFF.

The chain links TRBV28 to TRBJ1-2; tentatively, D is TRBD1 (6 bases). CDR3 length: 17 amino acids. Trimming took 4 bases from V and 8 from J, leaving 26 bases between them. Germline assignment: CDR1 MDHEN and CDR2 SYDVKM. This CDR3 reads CASSSETGIGLVGGYTF. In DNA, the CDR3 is TGTGCCAGCAGTTCTGAAACAGGGATCGGGCTTGTGGGCGGCTACACCTTC.

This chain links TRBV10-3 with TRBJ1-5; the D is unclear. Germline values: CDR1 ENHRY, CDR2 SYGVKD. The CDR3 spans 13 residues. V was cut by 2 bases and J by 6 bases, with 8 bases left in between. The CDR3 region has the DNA TGTGCCATCAGTGAGCGCGTCGGTCAGCCCCAGCATTTT. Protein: CAISERVGQPQHF.

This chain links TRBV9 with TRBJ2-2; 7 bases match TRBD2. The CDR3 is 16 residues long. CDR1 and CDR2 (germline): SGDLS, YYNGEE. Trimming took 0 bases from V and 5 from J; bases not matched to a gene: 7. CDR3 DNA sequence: TGTGCCAGCAGCGTAGGGGCCAGGGAGGGGACCGGGGAGCTGTTTTTT. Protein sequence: CASSVGAREGTGELFF.

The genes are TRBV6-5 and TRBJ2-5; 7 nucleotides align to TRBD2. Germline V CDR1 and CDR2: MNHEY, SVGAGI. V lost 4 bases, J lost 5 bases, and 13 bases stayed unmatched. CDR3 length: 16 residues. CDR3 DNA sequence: TGTGCCAGCAGTTTCTTGCGGGGGAGTCCTGGGGAGACCCAGTACTTC. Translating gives CASSFLRGSPGETQYF.

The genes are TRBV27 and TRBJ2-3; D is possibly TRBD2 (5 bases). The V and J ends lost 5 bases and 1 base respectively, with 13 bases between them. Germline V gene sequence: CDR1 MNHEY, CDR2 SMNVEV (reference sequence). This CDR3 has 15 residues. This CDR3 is CASSPLGGRTDTQYF. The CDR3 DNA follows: TGTGCCAGCAGTCCTTTAGGAGGCCGCACAGATACGCAGTATTTT.

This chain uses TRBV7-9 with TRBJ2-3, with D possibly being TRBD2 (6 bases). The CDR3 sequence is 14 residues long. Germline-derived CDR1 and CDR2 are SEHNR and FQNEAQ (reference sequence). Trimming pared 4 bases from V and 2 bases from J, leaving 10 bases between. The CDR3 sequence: CASSSGLNTDTQYF. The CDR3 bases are TGTGCCAGCAGCTCGGGACTTAACACAGATACGCAGTATTTT.

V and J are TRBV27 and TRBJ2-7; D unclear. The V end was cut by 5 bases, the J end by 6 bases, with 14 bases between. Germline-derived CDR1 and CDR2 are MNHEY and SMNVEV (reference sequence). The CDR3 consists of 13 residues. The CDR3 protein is CASSPPSRLEQYF. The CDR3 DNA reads TGTGCCAGCAGTCCCCCGAGTCGTCTCGAGCAGTACTTC.